The subject of this entry is one T cell receptor beta chain. The repertoire was sequenced with immunoSEQ multiplex PCR; TCRdb's copy has only in-frame clones and lacks some. The sample holds around 89,000 clones, around 96% seen once. This specimen comes from a study of technical replicates of blood from several donors. V gave up 7 bases and J gave up 3 bases; unmatched junction bases: 2. The CDR3 has 12 amino acids. The germline V gene has CDR1 LNHDA and CDR2 SQIVND (reference sequence). The specimen sequenced was T cells isolated from PBMCs. The sequence was collected from a human donor in good health. V usage is TRBV19 and J usage is TRBJ2-7; 8 bases line up with TRBD1. The CDR3 DNA follows: TGTGCCAGTACAGGACAGGGCTACGAGCAGTACTTC. Its protein product is CASTGQGYEQYF.